One and the same sample provided the 14 T cell receptor beta chains below, sequenced in a study of siplizumab effects on memory and regulatory T cells. Profiling relied on immunoSEQ multiplex PCR, and the TCRdb table lists in-frame clones only, not all of them. The profile shows about 100,000 clones, over 85% of them singletons. Specimen: Tregs sorted from blood. The receptors were sampled from a human donor in good health.

The rearrangement uses TRBV7-2 and TRBJ2-7, with D maybe TRBD1 (6 bases). The germline V gene has CDR1 SGHTA and CDR2 FQGNSA. The CDR3 spans 14 residues. Trimming pared 0 bases from V and 7 bases from J, leaving 13 bases between. The CDR3 nucleotides are TGTGCCAGCAGCTTAGCCCGGGACACTGGGGAGCAGTACTTC. Amino acid sequence: CASSLARDTGEQYF.

The genes are TRBV9 and TRBJ2-7; TRBD1 agrees at 7 bases. The CDR3 runs 15 residues. V gave up 3 bases and J gave up 2 bases; unmatched junction bases: 8. Per the germline V gene, CDR1 is SGDLS and CDR2 is YYNGEE. The CDR3 DNA sequence: TGTGCCAGCAGCGCCGGTTGGGACAGAGCCTACGAGCAGTACTTC. Translating it yields CASSAGWDRAYEQYF.

The chain is built from TRBV19 and TRBJ2-3; the D gene is possibly TRBD1 (5 bases). V gave up 3 bases and J gave up 0 bases, with 13 bases separating them. The CDR3 has 16 residues. CDR1 LNHDA and CDR2 SQIVND come from the germline V gene (reference sequence). The CDR3: CASSIRLRVSTDTQYF. CDR3 coding DNA: TGTGCCAGTAGTATCCGCCTCAGGGTTAGCACAGATACGCAGTATTTT.

V usage is TRBV6-5 and J usage is TRBJ2-7; maybe TRBD1 (6 bases). V gave up 5 bases and J gave up 2 bases, with 16 bases separating them. CDR3 length: 15 amino acids. Germline loops: CDR1 MNHEY, CDR2 SVGAGI. CDR3 loop: CASSRSGTSTYEQYF. The CDR3 DNA reads TGTGCCAGCAGTCGCTCCGGGACATCCACCTACGAGCAGTACTTC.

This chain joins TRBV5-1 and TRBJ1-3, with a possible D match to TRBD1 (5 bases). With 2 bases removed from V and 3 bases from J, the gap between germline ends came to 12 bases. The germline gives CDR1 SGHRS, CDR2 YFSETQ. The CDR3 totals 15 residues. CDR3: CASSFGAAGGNTIYF. CDR3 nucleotides: TGCGCCAGCAGCTTTGGGGCGGCGGGTGGAAACACCATATATTTT.

The J gene is TRBJ2-3, the V gene TRBV21-1; TRBD1, the D gene given by the table, was not confirmed from the DNA. TRBV21-1 constitutes a pseudogene. This CDR3 contains 14 residues. CDR3 sequence reads: CAPIGRGSTDTQYF. CDR3 bases: TGTGCCCCCATCGGCAGGGGAAGCACAGATACGCAGTATTTT.

The table lists this clone with a few counts. This chain joins TRBV5-6 and TRBJ1-3; no clear D. Germline CDR1 SGHDT, CDR2 YYEEEE. CDR3 length: 15 residues. Trimming took 9 bases from V and 3 from J, leaving 19 bases between them. The CDR3 DNA is TGTGCCACCTCAGCTTGGGTCAAGGGTGGAAACACCATATATTTT. Amino acids: CATSAWVKGGNTIYF.

This clone was counted a few times. CDR3 sequence: CASSTGFGVHYGYTF. CDR3 sequence (DNA): TGTGCCAGTAGTACTGGGTTTGGGGTACACTATGGCTACACCTTC. The chain uses TRBV19 and TRBJ1-2; the D is unclear. The CDR3 totals 15 residues. The germline V gene has CDR1 LNHDA and CDR2 SQIVND (reference sequence). Trimming removed 4 bases at V and 3 bases at J, with 15 bases between.

The V call is TRBV9, the J call TRBJ2-3; D may be TRBD1 (6 bases). The germline V gene has CDR1 SGDLS and CDR2 YYNGEE. V lost 7 bases, J lost 3 bases, and 18 bases lay in between. The length of the CDR3 is 15 residues. CDR3 nucleotide sequence: TGTGCCAGCTCCCCAGGGGTTTTTTGGACAGATACGCAGTATTTT. Residues: CASSPGVFWTDTQYF.

This clone showed up just once. CDR3 loop: CASRGGSGHEQFF. Here the CDR3 DNA reads TGCGCCAGCAGAGGGGGGTCGGGTCATGAGCAGTTCTTC. The genes are TRBV5-1 and TRBJ2-1, with D perhaps being TRBD1 or TRBD2 (6 bases each). Germline CDR1 and CDR2: SGHRS and YFSETQ. The CDR3 contains 13 residues. Trimming shortened V by 5 bases and J by 8 bases, and 14 bases separated the two germline ends.

This clone was detected only once. The J gene is TRBJ1-2, the V gene TRBV19, with a weak D call TRBD1 (6 bases). Germline assignment: CDR1 LNHDA and CDR2 SQIVND (reference sequence). This CDR3 spans 15 amino acids. Trimming removed 7 bases at V and 2 bases at J, with 17 bases between. CDR3 sequence (DNA): TGTGCCAGTACCCCATGGGGAAGGGGGAACTATGGCTACACCTTC. Protein product: CASTPWGRGNYGYTF.

V gene TRBV29-1 combines with J gene TRBJ2-1; 8 bases agree with TRBD2. Germline-derived CDR1 and CDR2 are SQVTM and ANQGSEA. V lost 4 bases to trimming and J lost 6 bases; unmatched junction nucleotides: 11. CDR3 size: 15 residues. The CDR3 spells CSVVSIGGGRNEQFF. The CDR3, as DNA: TGCAGCGTTGTCTCAATCGGGGGGGGACGCAATGAGCAGTTCTTC.

The chain is built from TRBV6-6 and TRBJ1-1; D not certain. From germline, CDR1 is MNHNY and CDR2 SVGAGI (reference sequence). This CDR3 has 15 amino acids. The V gene lost 7 bases and the J gene lost 0 bases, with 15 bases spanning the gap. The CDR3 spells CASKPAGVMNTEAFF. As DNA, the CDR3 is TGTGCCAGCAAGCCCGCCGGGGTGATGAACACTGAAGCTTTCTTT.

The rearrangement joins TRBV5-1 to TRBJ1-2; D unclear. This CDR3 region has 13 residues. The V and J ends lost 0 bases and 4 bases respectively, with 7 bases between them. Germline CDR1 and CDR2: SGHRS and YFSETQ. The CDR3 region is CASSLDSLYGYTF. Here the CDR3 DNA reads TGCGCCAGCAGCTTGGACAGTCTCTATGGCTACACCTTC.